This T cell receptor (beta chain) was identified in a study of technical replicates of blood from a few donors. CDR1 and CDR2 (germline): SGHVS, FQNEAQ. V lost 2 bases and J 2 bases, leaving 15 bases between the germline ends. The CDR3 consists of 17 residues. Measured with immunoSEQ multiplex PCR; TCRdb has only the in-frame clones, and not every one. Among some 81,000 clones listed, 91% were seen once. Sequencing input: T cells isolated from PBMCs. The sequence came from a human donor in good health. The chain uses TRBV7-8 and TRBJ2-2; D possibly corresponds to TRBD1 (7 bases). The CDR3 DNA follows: TGTGCCAGCAGCTTATGGGCGCAGGGGGGTAACACCGGGGAGCTGTTTTTT. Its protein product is CASSLWAQGGNTGELFF.